Below, 8 T cell receptor beta chains from the same sample are listed, as sequenced in a study of patients and donors after allogeneic stem cell transplantation. MiXCR was run by TCRdb on the RT-PCR reads, yielding one entry per CDR3 protein. The sample includes more than 150,000 distinct CDR3 sequences, more than 35% of them seen just once. The specimen sequenced was blood, either unsorted or a sorted T cell fraction (not recorded which). These TCRs come from a human donor who was either an allogeneic HSCT recipient or a stem cell or donor lymphocyte infusion donor (not recorded which). It is not recorded whose cells these are; they may come from a transplant donor.

This clonotype was seen more than once but under ten times. The chain combines TRBV9 with TRBJ1-4, with D possibly matching TRBD1 (5 bases). The germline V gene encodes CDR1 SGDLS and CDR2 YYNGEE. The CDR3 consists of 14 residues. V was cut by 3 bases and J by 5 bases, with 11 bases left in between. The CDR3 nucleotides read TGTGCCAGCAGCGCCGGGACTGGGAATGAAAAACTGTTTTTT. It translates to CASSAGTGNEKLFF.

This sequence joins TRBV29-1 and TRBJ2-1, with 10 bases that match TRBD1. J was trimmed by 5 bases and V by 6 bases; bases with no gene match: 1. Per the germline V gene, CDR1 is SQVTM and CDR2 is ANQGSEA. The length of the CDR3 is 12 residues. The chain's CDR3 is CSVGQGDNEQFF. The CDR3 region has the DNA TGCAGCGTAGGACAGGGGGACAATGAGCAGTTCTTC.

This clonotype was seen only a few times. The chain combines TRBV9 with TRBJ2-3, with D unclear. The CDR3 is 14 residues long. The germline CDR1 and CDR2 sequences are SGDLS and YYNGEE. The V and J ends lost 0 bases and 0 bases respectively, with 5 bases between them. This CDR3 reads CASSVEGSTDTQYF. The CDR3 bases are TGTGCCAGCAGCGTAGAGGGTAGCACAGATACGCAGTATTTT.

V gene TRBV7-9 combines with J gene TRBJ2-3, with a tentative D call TRBD2 (6 bases). The V gene's germline CDR1 is SEHNR and CDR2 FQNEAQ (reference sequence). The CDR3 extends over 14 amino acids. With 8 bases removed from V and 2 bases from J, the gap between germline ends came to 14 bases. The DNA for the CDR3 is TGTGCCAGCCTGGCCGGAGGGTCCACAGATACGCAGTATTTT. Its translation: CASLAGGSTDTQYF.

This clonotype was observed a handful of times. This chain joins TRBV9 and TRBJ1-1; no firm D call. Germline V gives CDR1 SGDLS, CDR2 YYNGEE. Trimming took 3 bases from V and 3 from J, leaving 9 bases between them. This CDR3 region has 13 residues. The CDR3: CASSALADTEAFF. DNA of the CDR3: TGTGCCAGCAGCGCCTTAGCGGACACTGAAGCTTTCTTT.

This clonotype has a handful of counts. The chain couples TRBV12-3 or TRBV12-4 to TRBJ2-1, with D maybe TRBD1 (5 bases). Trimming shortened V by 1 base and J by 5 bases, and 12 bases separated the two germline ends. The CDR3 covers 15 residues. As DNA, the CDR3 is TGTGCCAGCAGTTTAGGCTCCGTAGGGGACAATGAGCAGTTCTTC. Translating it yields CASSLGSVGDNEQFF.

V and J are TRBV30 and TRBJ2-3; tentative D call: TRBD1 (6 bases). V lost 4 bases to trimming and J lost 0 bases, with 14 bases between them. This CDR3 comprises 15 residues. Germline CDR1 is GTSNPN and CDR2 is SVGIG (reference sequence). CDR3 bases: TGTGCCTGGACGTTTGGGGGCCCTAGCACAGATACGCAGTATTTT. This codes for CAWTFGGPSTDTQYF.

This clonotype came up a few times. The chain has TRBV12-3 or TRBV12-4 and TRBJ1-1, with 10 positions matching TRBD1. The CDR3 is made up of 15 amino acids. V trimming: 5 bases; J trimming: 1 base; junction bases outside the gene matches: 4. CDR3 residues: CASSTWDRGNTEAFF. In DNA, the CDR3 is TGTGCCAGCAGTACGTGGGACAGGGGGAACACTGAAGCTTTCTTT.